The 8 T cell receptor beta chains below were found in one sample sequenced in a study of blood T cell repertoires in COVID-19. Measured with immunoSEQ multiplex PCR; TCRdb has only the in-frame clones, and not every one. The sample gives approximately 100,000 clones, about 85% of which show up once; around 2% is in the top ten. The sample consisted of peripheral blood. These receptors all stem from a woman aged 70 to 79 with active or convalescent COVID-19.

This clone appeared a few times. For the CDR3, the DNA is TGTGCCAGCAGTTATAGCGGGGGCGATAGGGGAACCGGGGAGCTGTTTTTT. This gives the protein CASSYSGGDRGTGELFF. V usage is TRBV7-2 and J usage is TRBJ2-2; 9 bases align to TRBD2. The CDR3 spans 17 residues. The V gene end was trimmed by 6 bases and the J gene end by 5 bases; junction bases not matched to a gene: 13. Looked up from germline, CDR1 is SGHTA and CDR2 is FQGNSA.

This chain connects TRBV6-5 to TRBJ1-3; 7 bases are a match to TRBD1. This CDR3 is built from 14 residues. Germline CDR1 MNHEY, CDR2 SVGAGI. Trimming at V came to 6 bases and at J to 0 bases, leaving 2 bases not matched to a gene. The CDR3 reads CASRRQGSGNTIYF. CDR3 bases: TGTGCCAGCAGAAGACAGGGCTCTGGAAACACCATATATTTT.

Only one count was recorded for this clone. The rearrangement links TRBV6-5 to TRBJ2-1, with a tentative D call TRBD1 (6 bases). Trimming took off 6 bases at V and 8 bases at J, with 14 bases between the two ends. Germline loops: CDR1 MNHEY, CDR2 SVGAGI. CDR3 size: 13 residues. CDR3 nucleotides: TGTGCCAGCAGACGGACAGTGTCGGATGAGCAGTTCTTC. It codes for CASRRTVSDEQFF.

In its sample, this clone was seen once. This sequence joins TRBV3-1 (or the pseudogene TRBV3-2) and TRBJ1-5; D not certain. Germline V gives CDR1 LGHDT, CDR2 YNNKEL (reference sequence). The CDR3 length is 14 residues. With 3 bases removed from V and 6 bases from J, the gap between germline ends came to 12 bases. This CDR3 reads CASSQEGLGQPQHF. CDR3 in DNA: TGTGCCAGCAGCCAGGAGGGTTTAGGTCAGCCCCAGCATTTT.

The J gene is TRBJ2-7, the V gene TRBV5-1; 10 bases map to TRBD1. This CDR3 comprises 15 residues. The trim removed 0 bases at V and 6 bases at J, leaving 6 bases unmatched. Germline V CDR1 and CDR2: SGHRS, YFSETQ. The CDR3 loop reads CASSLEWTGGREQYF. The CDR3 coding sequence is TGCGCCAGCAGCTTGGAGTGGACAGGGGGTCGCGAGCAGTACTTC. The full variable domain, with the rest looked up from reference TRBV5-1 and TRBJ2-7, is KAGVTQTPRYLIKTRGQQVTLSCSPISGHRSVSWYQQTPGQGLQFLFEYFSETQRNKGNFPGRFSGRQFSNSRSEMNVSTLELGDSALYLCASSLEWTGGREQYFGPGTRLTVT.

This chain connects TRBV11-3 to TRBJ1-2; 7 bases match TRBD1. Germline V gene sequence: CDR1 SGHNT, CDR2 YENEEA. The CDR3 is 15 residues long. Germline trimming cut 5 bases from V and 4 bases from J; bases unmatched to any gene: 10. CDR3 DNA sequence: TGTGCCAGCAGCCCGTTACGACAGGGTGCCTATGGCTACACCTTC. It yields the protein CASSPLRQGAYGYTF.

The rearrangement uses TRBV7-9 and TRBJ1-2, with a possible D match to TRBD1 (5 bases). V shed 6 bases and J shed 6 bases, with 14 bases lying between them. CDR1 and CDR2 from the germline V gene are SEHNR and FQNEAQ (reference sequence). The CDR3 runs 13 residues. CDR3 loop: CASSRDSPDGYTF. The CDR3 nucleotides are TGTGCCAGCAGTCGGGACTCCCCGGATGGCTACACCTTC.

V gene TRBV9 combines with J gene TRBJ2-5, with 7 bases fitting TRBD1. V trimming: 1 base; J trimming: 0 bases; junction bases outside the gene matches: 6. This CDR3 comprises 16 residues. Germline CDR1 and CDR2: SGDLS and YYNGEE. CDR3 in amino acids: CASSVQAGTDQETQYF. Here the CDR3 DNA reads TGTGCCAGCAGCGTACAGGCCGGGACAGACCAAGAGACCCAGTACTTC.